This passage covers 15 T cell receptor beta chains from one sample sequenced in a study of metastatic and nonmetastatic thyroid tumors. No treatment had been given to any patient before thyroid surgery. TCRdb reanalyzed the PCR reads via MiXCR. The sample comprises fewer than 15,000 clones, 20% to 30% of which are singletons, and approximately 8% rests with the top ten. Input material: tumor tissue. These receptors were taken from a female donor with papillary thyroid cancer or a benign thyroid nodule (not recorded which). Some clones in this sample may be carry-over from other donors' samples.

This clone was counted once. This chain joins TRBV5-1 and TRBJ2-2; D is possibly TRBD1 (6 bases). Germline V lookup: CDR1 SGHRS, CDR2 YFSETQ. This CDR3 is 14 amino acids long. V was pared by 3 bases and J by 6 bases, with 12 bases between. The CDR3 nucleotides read TGCGCCAGCAGCTCAGGGGCGAGAGCCGGGGAGCTGTTTTTT. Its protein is CASSSGARAGELFF.

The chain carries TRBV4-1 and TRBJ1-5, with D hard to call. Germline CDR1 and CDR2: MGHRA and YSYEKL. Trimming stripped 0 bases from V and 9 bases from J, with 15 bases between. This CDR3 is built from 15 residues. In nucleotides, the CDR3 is TGCGCCAGCAGCCAAGATCGGCAGTTTCGTGGGCCCCAGCATTTT. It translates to CASSQDRQFRGPQHF.

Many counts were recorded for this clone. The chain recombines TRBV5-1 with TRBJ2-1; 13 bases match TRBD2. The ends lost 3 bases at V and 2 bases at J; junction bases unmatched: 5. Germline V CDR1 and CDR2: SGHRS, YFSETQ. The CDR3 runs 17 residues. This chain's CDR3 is CASSWTSGSPTYNEQFF. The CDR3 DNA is TGCGCCAGCAGCTGGACTAGCGGGAGCCCTACCTACAATGAGCAGTTCTTC.

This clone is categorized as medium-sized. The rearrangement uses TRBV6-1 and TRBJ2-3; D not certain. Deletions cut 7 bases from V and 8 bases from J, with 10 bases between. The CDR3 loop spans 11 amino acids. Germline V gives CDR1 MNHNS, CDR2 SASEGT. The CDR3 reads CASTLGRTQYF. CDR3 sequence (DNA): TGTGCCAGCACTCTAGGACGTACGCAGTATTTT.

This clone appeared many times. This chain's CDR3 is CASSQDPGDTGELFF. The CDR3 bases are TGTGCCAGCAGCCAGGATCCAGGGGACACCGGGGAGCTGTTTTTT. The chain couples TRBV3-1 to TRBJ2-2; tentatively, D is TRBD1 (6 bases). CDR1 and CDR2 from the germline V gene are LGHDT and YNNKEL (reference sequence). This CDR3 has 15 residues. The germline V and J ends were trimmed by 3 bases and 3 bases, with 11 bases remaining between them. The full variable domain, rest sourced from reference TRBV3-1 and TRBJ2-2, is DTAVSQTPKYLVTQMGNDKSIKCEQNLGHDTMYWYKQDSKKFLKIMFSYNNKELIINETVPNRFSPKSPDKAHLNLHINSLELGDSAVYFCASSQDPGDTGELFFGEGSRLTVL.

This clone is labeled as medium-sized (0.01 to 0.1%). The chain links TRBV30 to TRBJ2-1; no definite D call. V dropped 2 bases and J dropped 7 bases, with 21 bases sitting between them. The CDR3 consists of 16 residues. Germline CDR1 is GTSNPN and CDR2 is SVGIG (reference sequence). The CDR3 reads CAWSPPPPLPRNEQFF. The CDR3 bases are TGTGCCTGGAGTCCACCTCCACCCCTCCCGAGGAATGAGCAGTTCTTC. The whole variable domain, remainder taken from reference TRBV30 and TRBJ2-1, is SQTIHQWPATLVQPVGSPLSLECTVEGTSNPNLYWYRQAAGRGLQLLFYSVGIGQISSEVPQNLSASRPQDRQFILSSKKLLLSDSGFYLCAWSPPPPLPRNEQFFGPGTRLTVL.

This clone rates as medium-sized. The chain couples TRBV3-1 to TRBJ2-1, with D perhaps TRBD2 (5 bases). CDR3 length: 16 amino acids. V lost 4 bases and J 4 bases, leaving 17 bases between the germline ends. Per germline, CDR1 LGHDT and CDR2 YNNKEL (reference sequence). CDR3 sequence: CASSPTQLGEYNEQFF. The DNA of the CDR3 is TGTGCCAGCAGCCCCACCCAGTTGGGAGAGTACAATGAGCAGTTCTTC.

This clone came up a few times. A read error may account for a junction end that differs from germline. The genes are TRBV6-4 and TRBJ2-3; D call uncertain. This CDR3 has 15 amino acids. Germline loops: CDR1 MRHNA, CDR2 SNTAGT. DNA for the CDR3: TGTGCCAGCATTGACTCTGCGGTTAGCACAGATACGCAGTATTTT. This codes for CASIDSAVSTDTQYF.

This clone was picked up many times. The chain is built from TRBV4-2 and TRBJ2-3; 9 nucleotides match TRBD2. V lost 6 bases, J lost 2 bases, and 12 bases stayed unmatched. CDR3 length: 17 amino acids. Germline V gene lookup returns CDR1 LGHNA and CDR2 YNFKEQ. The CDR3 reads CASRTIAGEENTDTQYF. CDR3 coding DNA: TGTGCCAGCAGGACTATAGCGGGAGAGGAGAACACAGATACGCAGTATTTT.

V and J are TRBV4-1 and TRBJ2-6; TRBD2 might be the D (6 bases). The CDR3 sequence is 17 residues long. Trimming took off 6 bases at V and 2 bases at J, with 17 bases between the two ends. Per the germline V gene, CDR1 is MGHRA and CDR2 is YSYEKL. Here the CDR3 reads CASREPGLIPGANVLTF. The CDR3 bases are TGCGCCAGCAGAGAGCCGGGACTGATCCCTGGGGCCAACGTCCTGACTTTC.

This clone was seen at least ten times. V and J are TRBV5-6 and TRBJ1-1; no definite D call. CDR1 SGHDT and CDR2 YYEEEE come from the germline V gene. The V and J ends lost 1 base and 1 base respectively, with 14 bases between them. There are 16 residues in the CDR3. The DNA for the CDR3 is TGTGCCAGCAGCTTGTGGTTATCAAATAGGAACACTGAAGCTTTCTTT. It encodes CASSLWLSNRNTEAFF. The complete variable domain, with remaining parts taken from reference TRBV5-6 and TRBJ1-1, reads DAGVTQSPTHLIKTRGQQVTLRCSPKSGHDTVSWYQQALGQGPQFIFQYYEEEERQRGNFPDRFSGHQFPNYSSELNVNALLLGDSALYLCASSLWLSNRNTEAFFGQGTRLTVV.

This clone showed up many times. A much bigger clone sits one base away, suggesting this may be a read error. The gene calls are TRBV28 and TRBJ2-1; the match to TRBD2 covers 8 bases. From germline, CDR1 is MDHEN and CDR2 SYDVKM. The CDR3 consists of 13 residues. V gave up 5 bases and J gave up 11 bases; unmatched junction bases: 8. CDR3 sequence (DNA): TGTGCCAGCAGTCGGACTAGCCGGAGTAAGCAGTTCTTC. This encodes CASSRTSRSKQFF.

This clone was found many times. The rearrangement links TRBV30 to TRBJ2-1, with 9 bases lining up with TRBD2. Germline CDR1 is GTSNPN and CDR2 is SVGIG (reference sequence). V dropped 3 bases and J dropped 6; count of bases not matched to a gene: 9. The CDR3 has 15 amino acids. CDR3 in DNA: TGTGCCTGGAGAAGGTCTAGCGGGGTTGTCAATGAGCAGTTCTTC. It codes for CAWRRSSGVVNEQFF.

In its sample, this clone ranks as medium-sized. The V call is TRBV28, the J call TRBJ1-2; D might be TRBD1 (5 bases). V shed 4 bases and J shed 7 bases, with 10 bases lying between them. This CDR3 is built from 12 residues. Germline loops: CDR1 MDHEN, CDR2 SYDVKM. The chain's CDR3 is CASSSAGFGYTF. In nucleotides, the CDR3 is TGTGCCAGCAGTTCTGCAGGGTTTGGCTACACCTTC.

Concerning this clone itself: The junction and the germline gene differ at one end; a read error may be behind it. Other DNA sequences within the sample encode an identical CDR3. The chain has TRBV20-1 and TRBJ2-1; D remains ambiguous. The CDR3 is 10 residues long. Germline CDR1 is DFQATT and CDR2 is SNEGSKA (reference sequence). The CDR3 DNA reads TGCAGTGCCAGAGCTGGAAAGCAGTTCTTC. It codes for CSARAGKQFF.